The 28 T cell receptor beta chains below come from one sample, sequenced in a study of identical twins. TCRdb reprocessed the 5' RACE reads with MiXCR, giving one entry per CDR3 protein. Of a few hundred thousand distinct CDR3 sequences in the sample, about 11% were seen once. The sample consisted of memory T cells sorted from blood. These receptors all come from a man aged 45 to 65 in good health.

The chain carries TRBV4-3 and TRBJ2-3; the match to TRBD1 covers 7 bases. There are 17 residues in the CDR3. The germline V gene has CDR1 LGHNA and CDR2 YSLEER. V was pared by 2 bases and J by 1 base, with 9 bases of the junction left unmatched. The CDR3 is CASSQLTGERGTDTQYF. The CDR3 DNA sequence: TGCGCCAGCAGCCAACTTACAGGGGAAAGGGGCACAGATACGCAGTATTTT.

This clonotype showed up just a few times. The chain employs TRBV6-5 and TRBJ1-5; 7 nucleotides align to TRBD1. CDR1 MNHEY and CDR2 SVGAGI come from the germline V gene. This CDR3 is built from 16 residues. Trimming removed 0 bases from V and 5 bases from J; junction bases left unmatched: 7. DNA of the CDR3: TGTGCCAGCAGTTACTCAAGGGAAGGGGGCCATCAGCCCCAGCATTTT. It specifies CASSYSREGGHQPQHF.

This clonotype was found many times. J is TRBJ1-4 and V is TRBV4-2; D unclear. V dropped 4 bases and J dropped 4 bases, with 13 bases sitting between them. This CDR3 region has 15 residues. Germline V gene sequence: CDR1 LGHNA, CDR2 YNFKEQ. CDR3 residues: CASSLDRKDNEKLFF. The CDR3 nucleotides read TGTGCCAGCAGCCTAGACCGGAAAGATAATGAAAAACTGTTTTTT.

At least ten counts were recorded for this clonotype. This chain links TRBV10-2 with TRBJ1-1; 7 bases align to TRBD1. With V trimmed by 2 bases and J by 9 bases, 9 bases remained unmatched. Germline V gives CDR1 WSHSY, CDR2 SAAADI. CDR3 length equals 14 residues. The CDR3 reads CASSEKGAAKKAFF. As DNA, the CDR3 is TGCGCCAGCAGTGAGAAGGGGGCGGCAAAGAAAGCTTTCTTT.

The chain recombines TRBV12-3 or TRBV12-4 with TRBJ2-5; the D gene is possibly TRBD1 (5 bases). Trimming pared 1 base from V and 7 bases from J, leaving 10 bases between. This CDR3 is 13 amino acids long. The CDR3, as DNA: TGTGCCAGCAGTTTAGAGGGGCGAGGGACCCAGTACTTC. Amino acid sequence: CASSLEGRGTQYF.

This clonotype was counted a few times. This chain connects TRBV9 to TRBJ2-2; 7 bases agree with TRBD1. The CDR3 sequence is 15 residues long. Germline V lookup: CDR1 SGDLS, CDR2 YYNGEE. V trimming: 8 bases; J trimming: 2 bases; junction bases outside the gene matches: 9. CDR3 bases: TGTGCCAGTGGACAGGCGGACCTTAACACCGGGGAGCTGTTTTTT. It specifies CASGQADLNTGELFF.

This clonotype was seen repeatedly, ten times or more. CDR3 protein: CASTTRQGTGELFF. CDR3 sequence (DNA): TGTGCCAGCACCACCCGACAGGGGACCGGGGAGCTGTTTTTT. The rearrangement links TRBV7-2 to TRBJ2-2, with TRBD1 matching 8 bases. J lost 5 bases, V lost 7 bases, and 6 bases had no gene match. Germline V gene lookup returns CDR1 SGHTA and CDR2 FQGNSA. The CDR3 loop spans 14 amino acids.

This clonotype was found a few times. The CDR3 here is CASSVGPAGAFTDTQYF. CDR3 DNA: TGTGCCAGCAGCGTAGGTCCAGCGGGAGCGTTCACAGATACGCAGTATTTT. This sequence joins TRBV9 and TRBJ2-3; 8 nucleotides agree with TRBD2. The junction had 8 bases not matched to a gene; V was cut back by 0 bases and J by 2 bases. The CDR3 is made up of 17 amino acids. Germline CDR1 SGDLS, CDR2 YYNGEE.

In this sample, this clonotype turned up a few times. The genes are TRBV7-9 and TRBJ1-1; TRBD1 might be the D (6 bases). Germline V lookup: CDR1 SEHNR, CDR2 FQNEAQ (reference sequence). Trimming left V 4 bases short and J 4 bases short, with 13 bases between. This CDR3 region has 14 residues. Here the CDR3 DNA reads TGTGCCAGCAGCTCCGGGGGGCTGGGCACTGAAGCTTTCTTT. The encoded protein is CASSSGGLGTEAFF.

This clonotype was seen ten or more times. The chain employs TRBV4-2 and TRBJ2-3; D call uncertain. This CDR3 comprises 14 residues. V lost 1 base to trimming and J lost 0 bases, with 5 bases between them. Per the germline V gene, CDR1 is LGHNA and CDR2 is YNFKEQ. CDR3 region: CASSQAPSTDTQYF. The CDR3 bases are TGTGCCAGCAGCCAAGCTCCTAGCACAGATACGCAGTATTTT.

This clonotype has a count of ten or more. The CDR3: CASTMGLGIYNEQFF. CDR3 DNA sequence: TGTGCCAGCACCATGGGACTAGGAATTTACAATGAGCAGTTCTTC. The V gene is TRBV6-1, the J gene TRBJ2-1, with 8 bases lining up with TRBD2. The CDR3 runs 15 residues. J gave up 4 bases and V 7 bases, and 9 bases lay outside the gene matches. CDR1 and CDR2 (germline): MNHNS, SASEGT.

This clonotype has just a few counts. The chain links TRBV29-1 to TRBJ2-7; D may be TRBD1 (6 bases). Germline V gene data show CDR1 as SQVTM and CDR2 as ANQGSEA. V lost 3 bases and J 2 bases, leaving 17 bases between the germline ends. The CDR3 spans 15 residues. The CDR3 protein is CSVEITGRVTYEQYF. The CDR3 nucleotides read TGCAGCGTTGAGATTACAGGGAGAGTAACCTACGAGCAGTACTTC.

The chain recombines TRBV11-2 with TRBJ2-1, with TRBD1 matching 10 bases. V lost 1 base to trimming and J lost 7 bases; unmatched junction nucleotides: 4. This CDR3 contains 15 residues. Germline-derived CDR1 and CDR2 are SGHAT and FQNNGV. The CDR3 bases are TGTGCCAGCAGCTTAGTGACAGGGGGCTTGAATGAGCAGTTCTTC. This encodes CASSLVTGGLNEQFF.

CDR3 nucleotide sequence: TGTGCCAGTAGTATATTAGGCGCGGCGGTTCCCGGGGAGCTGTTTTTT. Protein: CASSILGAAVPGELFF. The V gene is TRBV19, the J gene TRBJ2-2; D uncertain. Germline CDR1 is LNHDA and CDR2 is SQIVND (reference sequence). The CDR3 extends over 16 amino acids. Between the trimmed V and J ends, which lost 2 bases and 6 bases, there was a span of 16 bases.

The chain combines TRBV19 with TRBJ1-5, with D possibly matching TRBD1 (5 bases). The CDR3 totals 15 residues. V was shortened by 5 bases and J by 7 bases, with 18 bases between the two germline ends. Germline V lookup: CDR1 LNHDA, CDR2 SQIVND (reference sequence). The CDR3 region has the DNA TGTGCCAGTAGTCTGCTTTCGGGGGGTCGCCAGCCCCAGCATTTT. Amino acid sequence: CASSLLSGGRQPQHF.

The sample holds many counts of this clonotype. V is TRBV9 and J is TRBJ2-3; no reliable D call. The CDR3 contains 15 residues. V shed 5 bases and J shed 3 bases, with 16 bases lying between them. The germline CDR1 and CDR2 sequences are SGDLS and YYNGEE. The CDR3 bases are TGTGCCAGCAGTACCTTCGGGTCCACAACAGATACGCAGTATTTT. Encoded protein: CASSTFGSTTDTQYF.

This clonotype was observed a few times. This rearrangement joins TRBV6-2 or TRBV6-3 to TRBJ1-5; D is unclear. There are 14 residues in the CDR3. Germline assignment: CDR1 MNHEY and CDR2 SVGEGT. V was trimmed by 3 bases and J by 6 bases, leaving 12 bases between them. The CDR3 sequence is CASSYPSNRQPQHF. CDR3 sequence (DNA): TGTGCCAGCAGTTATCCTAGCAACCGTCAGCCCCAGCATTTT.

The table lists this clonotype with many counts. The chain uses TRBV5-6 and TRBJ1-2; D gene uncertain. Per germline, CDR1 SGHDT and CDR2 YYEEEE. This CDR3 is 13 amino acids long. Trimming took 0 bases from V and 8 from J, leaving 11 bases between them. CDR3 DNA sequence: TGTGCCAGCAGCTTGGTCCGGGATCTGGGCTACACCTTC. Its translation: CASSLVRDLGYTF. The full variable domain, with the rest looked up from reference TRBV5-6 and TRBJ1-2, is DAGVTQSPTHLIKTRGQQVTLRCSPKSGHDTVSWYQQALGQGPQFIFQYYEEEERQRGNFPDRFSGHQFPNYSSELNVNALLLGDSALYLCASSLVRDLGYTFGSGTRLTVV.

This clonotype was detected a few times. The CDR3 region is CATSRDISETQYF. The DNA of the CDR3 is TGTGCCACCAGCAGAGATATATCGGAGACCCAGTACTTC. The V and J genes are TRBV15 and TRBJ2-5; D is unresolved. Germline-derived CDR1 and CDR2 are LNHNV and YYDKDF (reference sequence). The CDR3 runs to 13 residues. Trimming took off 0 bases at V and 5 bases at J, with 7 bases between the two ends. Supplemented by reference TRBV15 and TRBJ2-5, the full variable domain reads DAMVIQNPRYQVTQFGKPVTLSCSQTLNHNVMYWYQQKSSQAPKLLFHYYDKDFNNEADTPDNFQSRRPNTSFCFLDIRSPGLGDTAMYLCATSRDISETQYFGPGTRLLVL.

The CDR3 sequence: CASSKQDPNQPQHF. CDR3 coding DNA: TGTGCCAGTAGTAAGCAGGACCCGAATCAGCCCCAGCATTTT. This rearrangement joins TRBV19 to TRBJ1-5, with D unresolved. Between the trimmed V and J ends, which lost 4 bases and 4 bases, there was a span of 11 bases. The CDR3 is 14 amino acids. Germline V gives CDR1 LNHDA, CDR2 SQIVND (reference sequence).

This sequence joins TRBV19 and TRBJ2-1; D gene uncertain. This CDR3 region has 14 residues. Germline CDR1 LNHDA, CDR2 SQIVND (reference sequence). Trimming removed 3 bases from V and 8 bases from J, with 14 bases in between. CDR3 in DNA: TGTGCCAGTAGTATTCGGTGGGCTACTGATGAGCAGTTCTTC. Protein product: CASSIRWATDEQFF.

This clonotype was found a few times. The V and J genes are TRBV7-2 and TRBJ2-2; possible D gene TRBD2, 5 bases. Germline V gene data show CDR1 as SGHTA and CDR2 as FQGNSA. V lost 5 bases to trimming and J lost 4 bases, with 11 bases between them. The length of the CDR3 is 14 residues. The CDR3 DNA follows: TGTGCCAGCAGCCCGCGGCGGGCCACCGGGGAGCTGTTTTTT. Its protein is CASSPRRATGELFF.

This clonotype showed up just a few times. The V gene is TRBV6-5, the J gene TRBJ1-4, with 8 bases identical to TRBD1. The CDR3 length is 14 residues. V dropped 0 bases and J dropped 6; count of bases not matched to a gene: 0. Germline loops: CDR1 MNHEY, CDR2 SVGAGI. The CDR3 bases are TGTGCCAGCAGTTACTCGGGACAGGATGAAAAACTGTTTTTT. Its protein product is CASSYSGQDEKLFF.

The rearrangement joins TRBV28 to TRBJ2-7; 10 nucleotides match TRBD2. The CDR3 has 16 residues. The germline CDR1 and CDR2 sequences are MDHEN and SYDVKM. Germline trimming cut 6 bases from V and 1 base from J; bases unmatched to any gene: 9. The DNA of the CDR3 is TGTGCCAGCAGCCTCCCTAGCGGGAGTGGATCCTACGAGCAGTACTTC. Translating it yields CASSLPSGSGSYEQYF. The variable domain in full, with the rest retrieved from reference TRBV28 and TRBJ2-7, is DVKVTQSSRYLVKRTGEKVFLECVQDMDHENMFWYRQDPGLGLRLIYFSYDVKMKEKGDIPEGYSVSREKKERFSLILESASTNQTSMYLCASSLPSGSGSYEQYFGPGTRLTVT.

As DNA, the CDR3 is TGTGCCAGCAGCTTAGGCAGGGCCAACTACGAGCAGTACTTC. Protein sequence: CASSLGRANYEQYF. The chain uses TRBV7-2 and TRBJ2-7; D perhaps matches TRBD1 (5 bases). CDR1 and CDR2 (germline): SGHTA, FQGNSA. This CDR3 spans 14 amino acids. Trimming stripped 1 base from V and 3 bases from J, with 10 bases between. Drawing the rest from reference TRBV7-2 and TRBJ2-7, the complete variable domain is GAGVSQSPSNKVTEKGKDVELRCDPISGHTALYWYRQSLGQGLEFLIYFQGNSAPDKSGLPSDRFSAERTGGSVSTLTIQRTQQEDSAVYLCASSLGRANYEQYFGPGTRLTVT.

V gene TRBV24-1 combines with J gene TRBJ2-2; D is perhaps TRBD2 (5 bases). Germline V gene lookup returns CDR1 KGHDR and CDR2 SFDVKD. This CDR3 is 15 amino acids long. Trimming cost V 2 bases and J 2 bases, with 8 bases left between them. The CDR3 is CATSDWESNTGELFF. The DNA for the CDR3 is TGTGCCACCAGTGATTGGGAGAGCAACACCGGGGAGCTGTTTTTT.

This clonotype showed up just a few times. The rearrangement joins TRBV6-5 to TRBJ2-7; 7 bases line up with TRBD1. J gave up 7 bases and V 4 bases, and 4 bases lay outside the gene matches. Germline V CDR1 and CDR2: MNHEY, SVGAGI. This CDR3 contains 12 residues. CDR3 region: CASSWDSREQYF. The DNA of the CDR3 is TGTGCCAGCAGTTGGGACAGTAGAGAGCAGTACTTC.

The genes are TRBV5-5 and TRBJ2-2; 7 nucleotides agree with TRBD1. With 0 bases clipped from V and 2 bases from J, the junction kept 7 bases outside the gene matches. There are 17 residues in the CDR3. Germline V gene lookup returns CDR1 SGHKS and CDR2 YYEKEE (reference sequence). The CDR3 is CASSLVSRGINTGELFF. CDR3 sequence (DNA): TGTGCCAGCAGCTTGGTATCCAGGGGGATTAACACCGGGGAGCTGTTTTTT. The full variable domain, in which reference TRBV5-5 and TRBJ2-2 provide the parts outside the CDR3, is DAGVTQSPTHLIKTRGQQVTLRCSPISGHKSVSWYQQVLGQGPQFIFQYYEKEERGRGNFPDRFSARQFPNYSSELNVNALLLGDSALYLCASSLVSRGINTGELFFGEGSRLTVL.